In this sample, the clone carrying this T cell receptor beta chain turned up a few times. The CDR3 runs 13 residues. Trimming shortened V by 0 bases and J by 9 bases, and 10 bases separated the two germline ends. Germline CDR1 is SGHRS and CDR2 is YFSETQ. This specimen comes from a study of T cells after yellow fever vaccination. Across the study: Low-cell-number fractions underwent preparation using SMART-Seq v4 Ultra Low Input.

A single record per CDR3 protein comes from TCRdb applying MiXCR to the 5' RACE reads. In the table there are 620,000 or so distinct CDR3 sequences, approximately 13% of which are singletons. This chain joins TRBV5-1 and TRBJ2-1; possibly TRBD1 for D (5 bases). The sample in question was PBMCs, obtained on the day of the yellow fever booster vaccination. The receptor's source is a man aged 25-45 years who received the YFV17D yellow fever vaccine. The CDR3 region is CASSLEGWSEQFF. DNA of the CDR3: TGCGCCAGCAGCTTGGAGGGGTGGAGTGAGCAGTTCTTC.